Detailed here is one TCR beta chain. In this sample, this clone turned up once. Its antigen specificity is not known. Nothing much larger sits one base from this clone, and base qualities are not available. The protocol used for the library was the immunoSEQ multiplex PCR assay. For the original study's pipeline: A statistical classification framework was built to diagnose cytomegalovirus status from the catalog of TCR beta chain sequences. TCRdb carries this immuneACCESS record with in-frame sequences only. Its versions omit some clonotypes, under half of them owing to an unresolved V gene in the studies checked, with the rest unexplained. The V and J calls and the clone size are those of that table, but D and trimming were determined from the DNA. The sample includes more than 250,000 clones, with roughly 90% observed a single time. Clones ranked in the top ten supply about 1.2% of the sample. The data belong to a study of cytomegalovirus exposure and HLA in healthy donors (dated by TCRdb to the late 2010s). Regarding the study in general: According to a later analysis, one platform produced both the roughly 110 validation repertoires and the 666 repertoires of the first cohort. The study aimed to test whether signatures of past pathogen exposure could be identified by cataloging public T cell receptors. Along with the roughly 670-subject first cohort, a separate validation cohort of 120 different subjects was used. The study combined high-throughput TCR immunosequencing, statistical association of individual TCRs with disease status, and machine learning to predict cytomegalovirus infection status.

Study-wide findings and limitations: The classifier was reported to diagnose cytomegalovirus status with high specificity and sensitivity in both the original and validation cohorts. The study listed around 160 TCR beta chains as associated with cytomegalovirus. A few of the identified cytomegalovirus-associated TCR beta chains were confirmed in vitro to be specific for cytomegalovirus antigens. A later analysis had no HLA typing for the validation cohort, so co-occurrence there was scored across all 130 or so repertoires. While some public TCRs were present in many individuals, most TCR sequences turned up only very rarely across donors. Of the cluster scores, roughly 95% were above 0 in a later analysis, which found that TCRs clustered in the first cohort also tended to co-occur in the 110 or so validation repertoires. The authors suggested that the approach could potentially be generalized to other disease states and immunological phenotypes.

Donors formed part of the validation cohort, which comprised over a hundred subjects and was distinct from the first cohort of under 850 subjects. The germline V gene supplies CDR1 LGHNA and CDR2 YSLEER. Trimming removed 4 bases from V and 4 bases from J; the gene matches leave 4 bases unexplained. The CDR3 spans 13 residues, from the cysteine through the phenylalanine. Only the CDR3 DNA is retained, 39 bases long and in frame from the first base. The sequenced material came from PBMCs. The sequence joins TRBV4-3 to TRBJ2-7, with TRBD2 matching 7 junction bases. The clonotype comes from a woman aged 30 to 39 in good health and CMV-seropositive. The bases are TGCGCCAGCAGCCCCGGGACTACTTACGAGCAGTACTTC. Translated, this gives CASSPGTTYEQYF.